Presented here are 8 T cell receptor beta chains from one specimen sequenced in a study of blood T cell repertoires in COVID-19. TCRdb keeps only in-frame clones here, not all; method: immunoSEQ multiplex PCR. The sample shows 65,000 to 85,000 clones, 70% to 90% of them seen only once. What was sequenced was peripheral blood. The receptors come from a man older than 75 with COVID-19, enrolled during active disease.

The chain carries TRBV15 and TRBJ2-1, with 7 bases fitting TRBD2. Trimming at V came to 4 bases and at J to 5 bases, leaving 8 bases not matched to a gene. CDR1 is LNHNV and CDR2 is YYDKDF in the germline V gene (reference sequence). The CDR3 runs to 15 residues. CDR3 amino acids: CATSTLAAGNNEQFF. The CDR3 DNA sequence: TGTGCCACCAGCACCCTAGCGGCGGGAAACAATGAGCAGTTCTTC.

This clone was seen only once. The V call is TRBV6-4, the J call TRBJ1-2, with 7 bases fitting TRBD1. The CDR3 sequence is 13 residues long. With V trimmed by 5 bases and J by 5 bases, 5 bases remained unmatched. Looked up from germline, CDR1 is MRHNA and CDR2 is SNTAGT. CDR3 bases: TGTGCCAGCAGTCAGGGACAGTCATATGGCTACACCTTC. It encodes CASSQGQSYGYTF.

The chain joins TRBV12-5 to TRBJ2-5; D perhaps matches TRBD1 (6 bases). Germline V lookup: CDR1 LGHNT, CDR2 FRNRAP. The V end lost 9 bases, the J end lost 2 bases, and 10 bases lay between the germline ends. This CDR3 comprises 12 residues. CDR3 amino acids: CASMTGQETQYF. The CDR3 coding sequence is TGTGCTAGCATGACAGGTCAAGAGACCCAGTACTTC. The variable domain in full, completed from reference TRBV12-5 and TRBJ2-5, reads DARVTQTPRHKVTEMGQEVTMRCQPILGHNTVFWYRQTMMQGLELLAYFRNRAPLDDSGMPKDRFSAEMPDATLATLKIQPSEPRDSAVYFCASMTGQETQYFGPGTRLLVL.

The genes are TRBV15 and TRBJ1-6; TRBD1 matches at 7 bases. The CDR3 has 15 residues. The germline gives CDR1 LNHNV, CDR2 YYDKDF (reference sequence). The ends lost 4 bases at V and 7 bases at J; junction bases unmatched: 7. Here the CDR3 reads CATSTRTGPNSPLHF. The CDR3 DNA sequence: TGTGCCACCAGCACCAGGACAGGACCGAATTCACCCCTCCACTTT.

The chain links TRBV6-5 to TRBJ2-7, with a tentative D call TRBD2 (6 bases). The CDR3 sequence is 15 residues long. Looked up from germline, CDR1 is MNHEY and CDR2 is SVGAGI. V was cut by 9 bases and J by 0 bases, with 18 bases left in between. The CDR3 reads CASSRGTDASYEQYF. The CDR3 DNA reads TGTGCCAGTTCCCGGGGGACTGATGCCTCCTACGAGCAGTACTTC.

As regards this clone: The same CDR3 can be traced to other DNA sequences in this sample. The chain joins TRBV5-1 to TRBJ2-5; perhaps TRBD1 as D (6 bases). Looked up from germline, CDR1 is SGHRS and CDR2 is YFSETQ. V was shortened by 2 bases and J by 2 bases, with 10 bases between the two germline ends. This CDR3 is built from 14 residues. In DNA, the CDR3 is TGCGCCAGCAGCTTAGGGACACTTCAAGAGACCCAGTACTTC. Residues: CASSLGTLQETQYF.

CDR3 in amino acids: CASSPSLTPGGGYTF. DNA of the CDR3: TGTGCCAGCAGCCCCTCGCTGACCCCAGGGGGTGGCTACACCTTC. J is TRBJ1-2 and V is TRBV7-9; 7 bases are shared with TRBD1. The germline V gene encodes CDR1 SEHNR and CDR2 FQNEAQ (reference sequence). V was pared by 5 bases and J by 7 bases, with 13 bases of the junction left unmatched. CDR3 length: 15 residues. Combining the CDR3 with reference TRBV7-9 and TRBJ1-2 gives the whole variable domain DTGVSQNPRHKITKRGQNVTFRCDPISEHNRLYWYRQTLGQGPEFLTYFQNEAQLEKSRLLSDRFSAERPKGSFSTLEIQRTEQGDSAMYLCASSPSLTPGGGYTFGSGTRLTVV.

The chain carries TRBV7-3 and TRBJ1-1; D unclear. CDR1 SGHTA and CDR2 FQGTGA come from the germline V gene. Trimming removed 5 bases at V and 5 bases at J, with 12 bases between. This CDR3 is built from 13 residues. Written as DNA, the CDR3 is TGTGCCAGCAGCCCCCAGGTCGAGACTGAAGCTTTCTTT. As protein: CASSPQVETEAFF. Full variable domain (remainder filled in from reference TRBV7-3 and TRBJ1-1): GAGVSQTPSNKVTEKGKYVELRCDPISGHTALYWYRQSLGQGPEFLIYFQGTGAADDSGLPNDRFFAVRPEGSVSTLKIQRTERGDSAVYLCASSPQVETEAFFGQGTRLTVV.